This T cell receptor beta chain was captured by sequencing in a study of blood T cell repertoires in COVID-19. Study context: COVID-19 samples, acute and convalescent, were from the United States, Italy and Spain. T cells, B-cell-depleted T cells, or PBMCs supplied cDNA or gDNA.

Trimming took 7 bases from V and 2 from J, leaving 6 bases between them. CDR1 SGHRS and CDR2 YFSETQ come from the germline V gene. The CDR3 extends over 12 amino acids. In the authors' methods: Amplification from reference gene primers served as the basis for estimated nucleated cell counts. Here immunoSEQ multiplex PCR was the method, and the copy in TCRdb shows in-frame clones only, minus some. V and J calls and clone size follow that table, whereas D and trimming were derived from the DNA. The table lists around 210,000 clones, approximately 80% of them singletons. The source material was peripheral blood. The chain is built from TRBV5-1 and TRBJ2-2, with D hard to call. This TCR came from a woman older than 75 with COVID-19, enrolled during active disease. The CDR3 loop is CASEENTGELFF. The DNA of the CDR3 is TGCGCCAGCGAGGAAAACACCGGGGAGCTGTTTTTT. The complete variable domain, with remaining parts taken from reference TRBV5-1 and TRBJ2-2, reads KAGVTQTPRYLIKTRGQQVTLSCSPISGHRSVSWYQQTPGQGLQFLFEYFSETQRNKGNFPGRFSGRQFSNSRSEMNVSTLELGDSALYLCASEENTGELFFGEGSRLTVL.